These T cell receptor beta chains were read from a single sample in a study of T cell repertoires in ileal Crohn's disease. This table comes from immunoSEQ multiplex PCR, and its TCRdb copy is limited to in-frame clones, with some not included. The data contain more than 60,000 clones, roughly 89% of them seen just once; the ten biggest clones take up over 2%. What was sequenced was ileal tissue. The receptor set was obtained from an adult with Crohn's disease. Each CDR3 is given with its conserved first and last residue. The D gene is left open where the match is weak. Part of the rows lack a size; the others show once, few, many or a class for expanded clones.

TRBJ1-4 . TRBV5-6 . CASSLAGRAGFEKLFF TGTGCCAGCAGCTTGGCCGGCAGGGCAGGTTTTGAAAAACTGTTTTTT
TRBJ2-3 . TRBV5-1 . CASSLDRVADTQYF TGCGCCAGCAGCTTGGACAGGGTAGCAGATACGCAGTATTTT
TRBJ1-1 . TRBV7-2 . CASSLGGWTEAFF TGTGCCAGCAGCCTCGGGGGGTGGACTGAAGCTTTCTTT
TRBJ1-1 . TRBV7-8 . CASSLVGERPNTEAFF TGTGCCAGCAGCTTAGTAGGAGAGCGACCGAACACTGAAGCTTTCTTT
TRBJ1-4 TRBD1 TRBV7-2 . CASSIRTGADEKLFF TGTGCCAGCAGCATCCGGACAGGGGCGGACGAAAAACTGTTTTTT
TRBJ2-1 TRBD1 TRBV5-1 . CASSLYQGAKNEQFF TGCGCCAGCAGCTTGTACCAGGGGGCTAAAAATGAGCAGTTCTTC
TRBJ1-6 TRBD1 TRBV6-5 . CATKSGQGFSPLHF TGTGCCACAAAGTCGGGACAGGGATTTTCACCCCTCCACTTT
TRBJ2-4 . TRBV29-1 . CSVGLLAGKNIQYF TGCAGCGTTGGGCTCCTTGCGGGCAAAAACATTCAGTACTTC
TRBJ2-1 . TRBV13 . CASGGRSYNEQFF TGTGCCAGCGGGGGGAGGTCCTACAATGAGCAGTTCTTC
TRBJ2-7 . TRBV5-1 . CASNPGSNFEQYF TGCGCCAGCAATCCAGGATCTAACTTTGAGCAGTACTTC
TRBJ2-6 . TRBV2 . CASRDSSGANVLTF TGTGCCAGCAGAGACAGCTCTGGGGCCAACGTCCTGACTTTC
TRBJ1-2 TRBD1 TRBV6-6 . CASSYSLPDRGYGYTF TGTGCCAGCAGTTACTCGCTACCGGACAGGGGTTATGGCTACACCTTC
TRBJ2-2 . TRBV4-3 . CASSQHSGELFF TGCGCCAGCAGCCAACATTCCGGGGAGCTGTTTTTT
TRBJ2-7 . TRBV18 . CASSPPSQAGSYEQYF TGTGCCAGCTCACCACCATCGCAGGCCGGCTCCTACGAGCAGTACTTC
TRBJ1-1 . TRBV27 once CASSLSWGVNTEAFF TGTGCCAGCAGTTTATCGTGGGGGGTGAACACTGAAGCTTTCTTT
TRBJ2-6 TRBD1 TRBV19 . CATQKNDRGRSSSGANVLTF TGTGCCACCCAAAAAAACGACAGGGGGCGATCCAGCTCTGGGGCCAACGTCCTGACTTTC
TRBJ2-1 TRBD1 TRBV15 . CATKLRDRGTNEQFF TGTGCCACCAAACTCCGGGACAGGGGGACAAATGAGCAGTTCTTC
TRBJ2-4 TRBD2 TRBV5-1 . CASSDGLAGTLAKNIQYF TGCGCCAGCAGTGACGGCCTAGCGGGAACCCTAGCCAAAAACATTCAGTACTTC
TRBJ1-2 . TRBV7-8 . CASSSRQRTNYGYTF TGTGCCAGCAGCTCAAGACAGAGGACTAACTATGGCTACACCTTC
TRBJ1-6 TRBD1 TRBV27 . CASRDRGFNSPLHF TGTGCCAGCAGGGACAGGGGATTTAATTCACCCCTCCACTTT
TRBJ1-5 . TRBV2 . CASSEAGQPFRPQHF TGTGCCAGCAGTGAAGCTGGGCAGCCTTTTAGGCCCCAGCATTTT
TRBJ2-3 . TRBV6-1 . CASSETGLRADTQYF TGTGCCAGCAGTGAAACAGGGTTAAGGGCAGATACGCAGTATTTT
TRBJ2-1 . TRBV28 . CASSLPRRGVEQFF TGTGCCAGCAGTTTACCTAGAAGAGGTGTTGAGCAGTTCTTC
TRBJ2-1 . TRBV5-1 . CASSPGWAYNEQFF TGCGCCAGCAGCCCGGGTTGGGCCTACAATGAGCAGTTCTTC
TRBJ2-6 TRBD1 TRBV28 . CASNKRGLGNVLTF TGTGCCAGCAACAAAAGGGGGCTTGGCAACGTCCTGACTTTC
TRBJ1-4 . TRBV4-1 . CASSQDVGQKLFF TGCGCCAGCAGCCAAGACGTGGGGCAAAAACTGTTTTTT
TRBJ2-7 TRBD1 TRBV11-2 . CASSQTGGSYEQYF TGTGCCAGCAGCCAGACAGGGGGGTCCTACGAGCAGTACTTC
TRBJ2-3 . TRBV7-8 . CASSLFPGDTDTQYF TGTGCCAGCAGCTTATTCCCGGGGGACACAGATACGCAGTATTTT
TRBJ1-1 . TRBV6-1 . CASNLIQRNTEAFF TGTGCCAGCAACCTAATTCAACGGAACACTGAAGCTTTCTTT
TRBJ2-1 . TRBV11-1 once CASSLTRNEQFF TGTGCCAGCAGCTTGACAAGAAATGAGCAGTTCTTC
TRBJ1-1 . TRBV9 . CASSSDETGKTEAFF TGTGCCAGCAGTTCCGACGAAACAGGAAAAACTGAAGCTTTCTTT
TRBJ1-2 . TRBV19 . CASSQRQGGYTF TGTGCCAGTAGCCAACGGCAGGGCGGCTACACCTTC
TRBJ2-3 . TRBV19 . CASMLRQTSTDTQYF TGTGCCAGTATGTTGAGACAGACTAGCACAGATACGCAGTATTTT
TRBJ2-1 . TRBV6-5 few CASSRAGGSNEQFF TGTGCCAGCAGCCGAGCCGGGGGAAGCAATGAGCAGTTCTTC
TRBJ2-7 . TRBV19 . CASRREPRNEQYF TGTGCCAGTAGACGGGAGCCGAGGAACGAGCAGTACTTC
TRBJ1-1 . TRBV7-9 . CASSLEGQTGSFF TGTGCCAGCAGCTTAGAAGGACAGACGGGGTCTTTCTTT
TRBJ2-1 TRBD2 TRBV9 . CASSESGTSFDEQFF TGTGCCAGCAGCGAAAGCGGGACCTCCTTCGATGAGCAGTTCTTC
TRBJ2-1 TRBD2 TRBV4-3 . CASSQDRLAGGNEQFF TGCGCCAGCAGCCAAGATCGACTAGCGGGAGGGAATGAGCAGTTCTTC
TRBJ2-1 . TRBV10-3 . CAIRSLVVDEQFF TGTGCCATCAGGTCCCTAGTAGTAGATGAGCAGTTCTTC
TRBJ1-2 TRBD1 TRBV19 . CASSEGTGHDGLYGYTF TGTGCCAGTAGTGAAGGGACAGGACATGATGGATTATATGGCTACACCTTC
TRBJ2-1 TRBD1 TRBV5-4 . CASRGAGRTGKNSNEQFF TGTGCCAGCAGAGGTGCAGGACGGACAGGGAAAAACAGCAATGAGCAGTTCTTC
TRBJ1-2 . TRBV4-3 . CASSQVLKLTGDYGYTF TGCGCCAGCAGCCAAGTTCTTAAGCTAACGGGGGACTATGGCTACACCTTC
TRBJ2-1 . TRBV10-1 . CASSERETGYNEQFF TGCGCCAGCAGTGAGCGGGAGACTGGCTACAATGAGCAGTTCTTC